The entry that follows covers one T cell receptor (beta chain) sequence. There is no known antigen for this receptor. No qualities accompany the bases; no much larger clone lies one base away. This sample is drawn from a study of B cell selection in AIRE deficiency (dated by TCRdb to about 2019). As for the study more broadly: Researchers compared the TCRbeta repertoires of sorted blood CD4+ conventional T cells and regulatory T cells from AIRE-deficient patients with the corresponding repertoires from healthy controls. The TCR-sequenced cohort comprised about five AIRE-deficient APECED patients and about five healthy control donors. Results and caveats for the whole study, not just this receptor: About 31% of the Treg TCRbeta sequences shared among healthy donors turned up in patient Tconv cells, suggesting that Treg-biased clones are diverted into the Tconv compartment. CDR3s were shorter in shared Treg sequences, reflecting a bias toward rearrangements that have few non-templated nucleotide insertions. Tconv and Treg cells from AIRE-deficient patients showed TCRBV gene usage, CDR3 length and TCR diversity similar to those of healthy donors. Among approximately 3,400 shared Treg TCRbeta sequences, 31.6% were shared exclusively by healthy donors and approximately 9.3% exclusively by patients, which suggests that Treg selection is less efficient in the absence of AIRE. Only TCRbeta chains were sequenced; approximately 35% of shared healthy-donor Treg sequences also occurred in healthy Tconv, possibly because of differing TCRalpha chains.

CD4+CD127+ cells were sorted as the conventional CD4 T cell population. The AIRE-deficient patients had APECED syndrome. Sorting of Tconv and Treg cells intended for TCRbeta sequencing was performed on a FACSAria flow cytometer. The sorted cells were collected in 5-ml round-bottom polystyrene tubes, and the dry cell pellets were frozen at -80 degrees C prior to sequencing. The immunoSEQ platform was used for TCRbeta chain sequencing. Processing in the source paper ran as follows. About 11x10^4 distinct in-frame TCRbeta sequences from patients and around 130,000 from healthy donors were obtained from pooled conventional T cell repertoires. Treg TCRbeta sequences found in two or more individuals were classed as public, and these public Treg TCRbeta sequences were then looked for in Tconv repertoires. Group differences were tested with Mann-Whitney U tests and Bonferroni-Dunn correction in GraphPad Prism 7.03. Drawn from immuneACCESS, this table holds only the in-frame rearrangements with V and J called that TCRdb kept. Clones are partly lost; checked studies trace under half to an unresolved V gene and leave the rest unexplained. V, J and clone size are those of that table, while D and trimming were read from the DNA. This sample gives 20,000 to 30,000 clones in total; around 97% of them show up just once. Less than 0.25% of the sample comes from the top ten.

The germline V gene (reference sequence) yields LNHDA for CDR1 and SQIVND for CDR2. Inclusive of the bounding cysteine and phenylalanine, the CDR3 is 12 residues long. Here the CDR3 DNA is all that survives: 36 bases in frame from base 1. Trimming takes 9 bases from V and 5 bases from J, and the germline ends sit 13 bases apart. This clonotype originated in a human donor with AIRE deficiency. Sample: conventional CD4+ T cells sorted from PBMCs. This chain is built from TRBV19 and TRBJ1-1; matching of 6 bases hints at TRBD1 as the D gene. The CDR3 has the sequence CASARGGTEAFF. The DNA is TGTGCCAGCGCGAGAGGGGGGACTGAAGCTTTCTTT.